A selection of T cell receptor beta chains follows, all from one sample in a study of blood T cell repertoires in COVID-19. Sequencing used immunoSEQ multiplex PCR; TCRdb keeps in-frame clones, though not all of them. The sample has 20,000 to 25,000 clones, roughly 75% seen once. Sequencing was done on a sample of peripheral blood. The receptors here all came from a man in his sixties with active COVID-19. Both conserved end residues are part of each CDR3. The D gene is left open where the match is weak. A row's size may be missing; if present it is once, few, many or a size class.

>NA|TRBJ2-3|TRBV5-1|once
TGCGCCAGCAGCTTCGGGGAAGCAGATACGCAGTATTTT
CASSFGEADTQYF
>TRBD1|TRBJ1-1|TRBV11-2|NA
TGTGCCAGCAGCTTGAGACAGGGAGGAGGACAGGACTTCTTT
CASSLRQGGGQDFF
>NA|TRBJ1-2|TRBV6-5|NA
TGTGCCAGCAGTACCGACACTAACTATGGCTACACCTTC
CASSTDTNYGYTF
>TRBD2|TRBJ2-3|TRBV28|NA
TGTGCCAGCAGCCAAGCTAGCGGGAGGACAGATACGCAGTATTTT
CASSQASGRTDTQYF
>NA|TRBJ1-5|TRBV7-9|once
TGTGCCAGCAGCAGGGGAGGCCAGCCCCAGCATTTT
CASSRGGQPQHF
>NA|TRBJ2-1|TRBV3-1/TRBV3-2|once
TGTGCCAGCAGCCAAGATCTTACTCAGAAGCGGTTCTTC
CASSQDLTQKRFF
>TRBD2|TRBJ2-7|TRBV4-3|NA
TGCGCCAGCAGCCAGGGGGGACTAGCGGGAGCCAACGAGCAGTACTTC
CASSQGGLAGANEQYF
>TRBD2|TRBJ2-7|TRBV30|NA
TGTGCCTGGAGTTCAGGACTAGCGGGAGTTATCTACGAGCAGTACTTC
CAWSSGLAGVIYEQYF
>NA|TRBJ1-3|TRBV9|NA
TGTGCCAGCAGCGTAAACCATCACAGGGATGGAGGAAACACCATATATTTT
CASSVNHHRDGGNTIYF
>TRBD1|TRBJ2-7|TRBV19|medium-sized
TGTGCCAGTAGTAGACGCGGGACAGGGGATTACGAGCAGTACTTC
CASSRRGTGDYEQYF
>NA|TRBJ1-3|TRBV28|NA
TGTGCCAGCCGGCGCTCGGGGAAGTATGGAAACACCATATATTTT
CASRRSGKYGNTIYF
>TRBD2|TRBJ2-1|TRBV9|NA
TGTGCCAGCAGCGTAGGCCTAGCGGGAGGGTCCTCTTCCTACAATGAGCAGTTCTTC
CASSVGLAGGSSSYNEQFF
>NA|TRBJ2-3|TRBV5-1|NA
TGCGCCAGCACCCTCCGTGGGGCTAGCGGCACAGATACGCAGTATTTT
CASTLRGASGTDTQYF
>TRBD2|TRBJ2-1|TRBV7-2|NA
TGTGCCAGCAGCTCCGGGACTAGCGCCTACAATGAGCAGTTCTTC
CASSSGTSAYNEQFF
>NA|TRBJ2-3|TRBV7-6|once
TGTGCCAGCAGCTTAGTGTCGAGACAGTCTAGCACAGATACGCAGTATTTT
CASSLVSRQSSTDTQYF